This T cell receptor beta chain was captured by sequencing in a study of shared clonotypes between healthy human individuals. Study-wide points: Between a few donors, naive CD4 clonotypes were shared at a level of around 4.9%.

TCRdb keeps only in-frame clones here, not all; method: immunoSEQ multiplex PCR. Among hundreds of thousands of clones listed, 90% to 97% were seen once. Comments on this clone: Its cognate antigen is unknown. Other DNA sequences of this sample code for an identical CDR3.

Input material: naive CD4+ T cells sorted from blood. Subset defined: CD45RA+ positively selected. The clonotype was recovered from a woman younger than 45 in good health.

CDR3 loop: CASSVVAYTDTQYF. CDR3 nucleotide sequence: TGTGCCAGCAGCGTAGTGGCCTACACAGATACGCAGTATTTT. The chain carries TRBV9 and TRBJ2-3; no clear D gene. Trimming removed 0 bases from V and 2 bases from J, with 7 bases in between. The CDR3 is 14 amino acids. In germline, CDR1 is SGDLS, CDR2 YYNGEE. Full variable domain (rest looked up from reference TRBV9 and TRBJ2-3): DSGVTQTPKHLITATGQRVTLRCSPRSGDLSVYWYQQSLDQGLQFLIQYYNGEERAKGNILERFSAQQFPDLHSELNLSSLELGDSALYFCASSVVAYTDTQYFGPGTRLTVL.